A single sample gave rise to the 30 T cell receptor beta chains below, sequenced in a study of blood T cell repertoires in COVID-19. Sequenced by immunoSEQ multiplex PCR; TCRdb stores in-frame clones only, minus some. Of approximately 250,000 clones listed, 70% to 90% are singletons. The sample taken for sequencing was PBMCs or T cells enriched from blood (not recorded which). Source of these receptors: a woman in her 40s with acute COVID-19.

V is TRBV28 and J is TRBJ1-2, with 7 bases aligning to TRBD1. This CDR3 comprises 14 residues. The V gene's germline CDR1 is MDHEN and CDR2 SYDVKM. The V gene end was trimmed by 4 bases and the J gene end by 4 bases; junction bases not matched to a gene: 6. The CDR3 DNA is TGTGCCAGCAGTTCCGGGACAGATTTCTATGGCTACACCTTC. This sequence encodes CASSSGTDFYGYTF.

The chain employs TRBV5-1 and TRBJ2-7, with D maybe TRBD1 (5 bases). V lost 2 bases and J 3 bases, leaving 12 bases between the germline ends. Germline CDR1 is SGHRS and CDR2 is YFSETQ. This CDR3 has 14 amino acids. CDR3 DNA sequence: TGCGCCAGCAGCTTATGGGGCGGAAACTACGAGCAGTACGTC. Protein sequence: CASSLWGGNYEQYV.

V is TRBV5-4 and J is TRBJ2-3; TRBD2 matches at 7 bases. The CDR3 is 16 amino acids. J was trimmed by 2 bases and V by 1 base; bases with no gene match: 7. Germline V lookup: CDR1 SGHNT, CDR2 YYREEE (reference sequence). The CDR3: CASSLPQRGATDTQYF. CDR3 bases: TGTGCCAGCAGCTTGCCCCAGCGGGGTGCCACAGATACGCAGTATTTT.

The chain has TRBV6-1 and TRBJ1-2; TRBD1 is a possible D gene (6 bases). The CDR3 sequence is 15 residues long. In germline, CDR1 is MNHNS, CDR2 SASEGT. Trimming cost V 3 bases and J 5 bases, with 16 bases left between them. This chain's CDR3 is CASSDHRETLYGYTF. In DNA, the CDR3 is TGTGCCAGCAGTGACCACAGGGAAACCCTTTATGGCTACACCTTC.

The genes are TRBV28 and TRBJ2-4; 13 bases agree with TRBD2. From germline, CDR1 is MDHEN and CDR2 SYDVKM. The CDR3 runs to 20 residues. V lost 4 bases to trimming and J lost 0 bases; unmatched junction nucleotides: 12. The CDR3 nucleotides read TGTGCCAGCAGTTCAGGATCTAAGGGACTAGCGGGATTAGCCAAAAACATTCAGTACTTC. Translated: CASSSGSKGLAGLAKNIQYF.

The rearrangement uses TRBV5-1 and TRBJ1-1; 10 bases agree with TRBD1. The CDR3 sequence is 15 residues long. The ends lost 0 bases at V and 1 base at J; junction bases unmatched: 0. The germline V gene encodes CDR1 SGHRS and CDR2 YFSETQ. In nucleotides, the CDR3 is TGCGCCAGCAGCTTGGGGGACAGGGGGAACACTGAAGCTTTCTTT. It yields the protein CASSLGDRGNTEAFF.

This rearrangement joins TRBV30 to TRBJ1-1, with a tentative D call TRBD1 (6 bases). This CDR3 has 13 amino acids. V was trimmed by 2 bases and J by 1 base, leaving 8 bases between them. Germline-derived CDR1 and CDR2 are GTSNPN and SVGIG (reference sequence). This CDR3 is CAWSQTGNTEAFF. CDR3 nucleotide sequence: TGTGCCTGGAGTCAGACAGGGAACACTGAAGCTTTCTTT.

The chain carries TRBV12-3 or TRBV12-4 and TRBJ1-6; D ambiguous. There are 12 residues in the CDR3. The V end lost 2 bases, the J end lost 10 bases, and 6 bases lay between the germline ends. CDR3 residues: CASSLNESPLHF. As DNA, the CDR3 is TGTGCCAGCAGTTTAAACGAGTCACCCCTCCACTTT.

The genes are TRBV5-1 and TRBJ1-1; D perhaps matches TRBD1 (6 bases). The germline V gene has CDR1 SGHRS and CDR2 YFSETQ. The CDR3 runs to 15 residues. V was clipped by 6 bases and J by 5 bases, with 20 bases between them. The CDR3 nucleotides read TGCGCCAGCACCCCTGGGGGAGGGGGGGCGACTGAAGCTTTCTTT. Protein: CASTPGGGGATEAFF.

This clone was seen a handful of times. This chain's CDR3 is CASSLASGRANGELFF. Here the CDR3 DNA reads TGTGCCAGCAGCTTAGCTAGCGGGAGGGCCAACGGGGAGCTGTTTTTT. This chain uses TRBV7-9 with TRBJ2-2; 11 positions agree with TRBD2. The CDR3 sequence is 16 residues long. CDR1 is SEHNR and CDR2 is FQNEAQ in the germline V gene (reference sequence). Trimming took 0 bases from V and 7 from J; bases not matched to a gene: 4. Based on the CDR3 plus reference TRBV7-9 and TRBJ2-2, the full variable domain is DTGVSQNPRHKITKRGQNVTFRCDPISEHNRLYWYRQTLGQGPEFLTYFQNEAQLEKSRLLSDRFSAERPKGSFSTLEIQRTEQGDSAMYLCASSLASGRANGELFFGEGSRLTVL.

This clone was picked up one time. CDR3 bases: TGTGCCAGCTCAAGTGGGAGCCCTCCGGATGAGCAGTACTTC. Protein product: CASSSGSPPDEQYF. The V call is TRBV18, the J call TRBJ2-7, with D possibly TRBD2 on 5 matching bases. Germline V gene lookup returns CDR1 KGHSH and CDR2 LQKENI. V shed 5 bases and J shed 7 bases, with 18 bases lying between them. This CDR3 comprises 14 residues.

The V call is TRBV5-6, the J call TRBJ1-4; 8 nucleotides agree with TRBD1. The CDR3 runs to 18 residues. Germline V gene data show CDR1 as SGHDT and CDR2 as YYEEEE. The V gene end was trimmed by 3 bases and the J gene end by 5 bases; junction bases not matched to a gene: 15. CDR3 coding DNA: TGTGCCAGCAGCTCGGCAGACGGGCAGGGGGCCTCAAATGAAAAACTGTTTTTT. Its translation: CASSSADGQGASNEKLFF.

The rearrangement joins TRBV7-8 to TRBJ2-3; 8 nucleotides agree with TRBD1. Germline CDR1 and CDR2: SGHVS and FQNEAQ. V was clipped by 3 bases and J by 2 bases; unmatched bases: 7. CDR3 length: 16 residues. The DNA for the CDR3 is TGTGCCAGCAGCTTCAAGACAGGGGCTATCACAGATACGCAGTATTTT. Its protein is CASSFKTGAITDTQYF.

This chain joins TRBV6-1 and TRBJ2-5; weak D call: TRBD1 (6 bases). CDR3 length: 15 residues. V lost 1 base to trimming and J lost 2 bases, with 11 bases between them. Germline CDR1 MNHNS, CDR2 SASEGT. Here the CDR3 reads CASSEEPGQQETQYF. CDR3 coding DNA: TGTGCCAGCAGTGAAGAACCGGGACAACAAGAGACCCAGTACTTC.

The CDR3 protein is CASSQDRVGGKVTEAFF. The CDR3, as DNA: TGCGCCAGCAGCCAAGATCGTGTAGGGGGCAAGGTGACTGAAGCTTTCTTT. The V call is TRBV4-1, the J call TRBJ1-1; 7 bases map to TRBD1. Germline V gives CDR1 MGHRA, CDR2 YSYEKL. The junction had 12 bases not matched to a gene; V was cut back by 0 bases and J by 5 bases. The CDR3 covers 17 residues.

This rearrangement joins TRBV12-3 or TRBV12-4 to TRBJ1-4, with D maybe TRBD1 (6 bases). V gave up 6 bases and J gave up 10 bases, with 15 bases separating them. The CDR3 covers 13 residues. The CDR3 loop is CASSSRGFGKLFF. The CDR3 DNA is TGTGCCAGCAGCTCAAGGGGGTTCGGAAAACTGTTTTTT.

The chain combines TRBV2 with TRBJ1-2, with 7 bases that match TRBD1. There are 15 residues in the CDR3. CDR1 and CDR2 (germline): SNHLY, FYNNEI. The trim removed 6 bases at V and 1 base at J, leaving 8 bases unmatched. Written as DNA, the CDR3 is TGTGCCAGCAGGGGGGACAGATTTTTTAACTATGGCTACACCTTC. It encodes CASRGDRFFNYGYTF.

The chain combines TRBV30 with TRBJ1-5; TRBD1 matches at 7 bases. There are 13 residues in the CDR3. Germline V gene lookup returns CDR1 GTSNPN and CDR2 SVGIG (reference sequence). The V segment lost 5 bases and the J segment 7 bases; nucleotides outside the gene matches: 8. The CDR3 bases are TGTGCCTGGGAACAGGGGAAAGGGCAGCCCCAGCATTTT. It encodes CAWEQGKGQPQHF.

J is TRBJ1-1 and V is TRBV27, with 9 positions matching TRBD1. This CDR3 region has 12 residues. Losses at the gene ends were 5 bases for V and 13 bases for J; bases not matched to a gene: 8. Germline CDR1 reads MNHEY; CDR2 reads SMNVEV (reference sequence). The CDR3 nucleotides read TGTGCCAGCAGTGCCCTTACGGGACAGGGTTTCTTT. This encodes CASSALTGQGFF.

The rearrangement links TRBV24-1 to TRBJ2-2, with 7 nucleotides matching TRBD2. The germline gives CDR1 KGHDR, CDR2 SFDVKD. V shed 2 bases and J 3 bases; nucleotides not matched to a gene: 5. This CDR3 is 16 amino acids long. This chain's CDR3 is CATSDYGGGYTGELFF. The CDR3 DNA is TGTGCCACCAGTGATTATGGCGGGGGATACACCGGGGAGCTGTTTTTT.

The chain recombines TRBV2 with TRBJ2-4; 9 bases are shared with TRBD2. CDR3 size: 12 residues. Germline trimming cut 4 bases from V and 11 bases from J; bases unmatched to any gene: 3. Germline CDR1 SNHLY, CDR2 FYNNEI. The CDR3 coding sequence is TGTGCCAGCAGTGGGCTAGCGGGACTTCAGTACTTC. Protein sequence: CASSGLAGLQYF.

The chain carries TRBV2 and TRBJ2-5; TRBD2 agrees at 10 bases. The CDR3 extends over 15 amino acids. Germline V gene lookup returns CDR1 SNHLY and CDR2 FYNNEI. Trimming cost V 5 bases and J 4 bases; bases outside gene matches: 7. The CDR3 sequence: CASSKRTSGGETQYF. The CDR3 coding sequence is TGTGCCAGCAGTAAAAGGACTAGCGGTGGAGAGACCCAGTACTTC.

The chain recombines TRBV7-9 with TRBJ1-1; D may be TRBD1 (6 bases). Looked up from germline, CDR1 is SEHNR and CDR2 is FQNEAQ (reference sequence). The length of the CDR3 is 15 residues. V was clipped by 5 bases and J by 4 bases, with 17 bases between them. Written as DNA, the CDR3 is TGTGCCAGCAGCAGCCCTGGGGCAGGGGCCACTGAAGCTTTCTTT. Translation gives CASSSPGAGATEAFF. Full variable domain (remainder filled in from reference TRBV7-9 and TRBJ1-1): DTGVSQNPRHKITKRGQNVTFRCDPISEHNRLYWYRQTLGQGPEFLTYFQNEAQLEKSRLLSDRFSAERPKGSFSTLEIQRTEQGDSAMYLCASSSPGAGATEAFFGQGTRLTVV.

This clone was seen only once. The rearrangement joins TRBV19 to TRBJ1-5; unclear D gene. V lost 3 bases and J lost 5, with 8 bases in between. The CDR3 has 13 residues. Germline values: CDR1 LNHDA, CDR2 SQIVND (reference sequence). The CDR3 reads CASSMSGDQPQHF. The CDR3 region has the DNA TGTGCCAGTAGTATGTCGGGAGATCAGCCCCAGCATTTT.

This clone was observed a few times. The chain joins TRBV28 to TRBJ1-1; 7 bases are a match to TRBD1. The V segment lost 5 bases and the J segment 1 base; nucleotides outside the gene matches: 4. This CDR3 is built from 14 residues. CDR1 MDHEN and CDR2 SYDVKM come from the germline V gene. The CDR3 nucleotides are TGTGCCAGCAGTATACAGGGGTGGAACACTGAAGCTTTCTTT. This codes for CASSIQGWNTEAFF. Variable domain in full (rest from reference TRBV28 and TRBJ1-1): DVKVTQSSRYLVKRTGEKVFLECVQDMDHENMFWYRQDPGLGLRLIYFSYDVKMKEKGDIPEGYSVSREKKERFSLILESASTNQTSMYLCASSIQGWNTEAFFGQGTRLTVV.

The chain links TRBV30 to TRBJ2-7, with 10 bases fitting TRBD2. V was pared by 0 bases and J by 5 bases, with 4 bases of the junction left unmatched. CDR1 is GTSNPN and CDR2 is SVGIG in the germline V gene (reference sequence). The CDR3 covers 14 residues. As DNA, the CDR3 is TGTGCCTGGAGTGTACCTAGCGGGAGCCACGAGCAGTACGTC. This codes for CAWSVPSGSHEQYV.

The V gene is TRBV27, the J gene TRBJ2-7; D not resolved. The CDR3 consists of 12 residues. V shed 7 bases and J shed 7 bases, with 14 bases lying between them. Germline lookup yields CDR1 MNHEY and CDR2 SMNVEV (reference sequence). CDR3 nucleotide sequence: TGTGCCAGCAATTCCCCTCTCGGGGAGCAGTACTTC. Its translation: CASNSPLGEQYF.

This sequence joins TRBV27 and TRBJ1-6; D might be TRBD1 (6 bases). This CDR3 spans 14 amino acids. Germline lookup yields CDR1 MNHEY and CDR2 SMNVEV (reference sequence). V was trimmed by 6 bases and J by 9 bases, leaving 15 bases between them. CDR3 in amino acids: CASRTTGLGSPLHF. The CDR3 nucleotides read TGTGCCAGCAGGACCACAGGGTTAGGTTCACCCCTCCACTTT.

The V and J genes are TRBV19 and TRBJ2-7; 11 bases are shared with TRBD2. The germline CDR1 and CDR2 sequences are LNHDA and SQIVND (reference sequence). The ends lost 3 bases at V and 4 bases at J; junction bases unmatched: 5. This CDR3 comprises 15 residues. The CDR3 reads CASSIVAGGPYEQYF. The CDR3 region has the DNA TGTGCCAGTAGTATCGTAGCGGGAGGGCCTTACGAGCAGTACTTC.

The V call is TRBV7-8, the J call TRBJ2-1; TRBD1 matches at 9 bases. The CDR3 has 16 amino acids. The ends lost 1 base at V and 8 bases at J; junction bases unmatched: 9. Germline CDR1 and CDR2: SGHVS and FQNEAQ. In nucleotides, the CDR3 is TGTGCCAGCAGCTTAGTTCCGGGACAGGGAGGCGATGAGCAGTTCTTC. It translates to CASSLVPGQGGDEQFF.